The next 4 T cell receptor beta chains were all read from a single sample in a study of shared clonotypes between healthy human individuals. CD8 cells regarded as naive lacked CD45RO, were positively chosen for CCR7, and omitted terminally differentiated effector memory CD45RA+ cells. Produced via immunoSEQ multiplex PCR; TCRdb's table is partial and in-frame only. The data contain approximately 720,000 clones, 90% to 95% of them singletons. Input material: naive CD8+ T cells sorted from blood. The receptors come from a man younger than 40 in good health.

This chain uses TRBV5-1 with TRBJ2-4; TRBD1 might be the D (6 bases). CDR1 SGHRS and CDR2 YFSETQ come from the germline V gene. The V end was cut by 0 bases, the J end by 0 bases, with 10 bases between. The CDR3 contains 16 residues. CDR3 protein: CASSLDGGIAKNIQYF. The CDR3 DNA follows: TGCGCCAGCAGCTTGGATGGGGGCATAGCCAAAAACATTCAGTACTTC.

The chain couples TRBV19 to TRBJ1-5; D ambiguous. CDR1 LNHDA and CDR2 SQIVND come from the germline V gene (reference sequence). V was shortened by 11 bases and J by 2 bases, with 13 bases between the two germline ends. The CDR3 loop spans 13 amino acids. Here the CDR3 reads CAGSMGGNQPQHF. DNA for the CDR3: TGTGCCGGGAGCATGGGAGGCAATCAGCCCCAGCATTTT.

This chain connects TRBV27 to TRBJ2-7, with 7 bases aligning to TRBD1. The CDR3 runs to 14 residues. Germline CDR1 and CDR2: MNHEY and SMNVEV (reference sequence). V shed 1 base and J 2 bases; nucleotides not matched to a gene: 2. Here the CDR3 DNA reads TGTGCCAGCAGTTTATGGGACAGCACCTACGAGCAGTACTTC. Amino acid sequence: CASSLWDSTYEQYF.

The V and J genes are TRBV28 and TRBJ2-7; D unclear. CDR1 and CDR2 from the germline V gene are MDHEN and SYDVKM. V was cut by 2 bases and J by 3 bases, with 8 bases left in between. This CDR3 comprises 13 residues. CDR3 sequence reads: CASSLVDLYEQYF. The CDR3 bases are TGTGCCAGCAGTTTAGTGGATCTCTACGAGCAGTACTTC.